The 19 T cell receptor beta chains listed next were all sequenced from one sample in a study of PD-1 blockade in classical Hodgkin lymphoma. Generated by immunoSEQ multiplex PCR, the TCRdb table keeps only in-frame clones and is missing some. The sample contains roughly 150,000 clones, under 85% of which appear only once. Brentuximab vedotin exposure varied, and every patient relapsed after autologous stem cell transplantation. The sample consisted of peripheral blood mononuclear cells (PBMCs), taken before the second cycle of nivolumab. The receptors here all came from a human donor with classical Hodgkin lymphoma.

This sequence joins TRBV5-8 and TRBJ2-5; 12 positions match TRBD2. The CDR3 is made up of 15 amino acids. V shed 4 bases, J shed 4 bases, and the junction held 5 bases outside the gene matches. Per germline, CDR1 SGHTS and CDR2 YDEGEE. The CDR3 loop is CASSEGLAGIETQYF. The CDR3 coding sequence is TGTGCCAGCAGCGAGGGACTAGCGGGTATAGAGACCCAGTACTTC.

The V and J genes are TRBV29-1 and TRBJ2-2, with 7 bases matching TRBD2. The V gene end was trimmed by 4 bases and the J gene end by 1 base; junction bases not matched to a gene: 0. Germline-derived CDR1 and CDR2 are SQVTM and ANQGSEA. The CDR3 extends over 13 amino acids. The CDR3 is CSVAGGNTGELFF. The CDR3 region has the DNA TGCAGCGTTGCGGGGGGGAACACCGGGGAGCTGTTTTTT.

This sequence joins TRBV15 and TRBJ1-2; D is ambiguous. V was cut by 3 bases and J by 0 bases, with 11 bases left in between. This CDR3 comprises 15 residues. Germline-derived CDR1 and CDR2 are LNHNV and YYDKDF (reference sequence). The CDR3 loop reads CATSRGRDANYGYTF. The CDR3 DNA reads TGTGCCACCAGCAGGGGCAGAGATGCTAACTATGGCTACACCTTC.

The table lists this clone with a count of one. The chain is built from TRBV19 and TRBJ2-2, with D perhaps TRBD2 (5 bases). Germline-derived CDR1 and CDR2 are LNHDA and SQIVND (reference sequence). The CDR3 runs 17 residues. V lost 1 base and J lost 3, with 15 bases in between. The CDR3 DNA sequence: TGTGCCAGTAGTATAGGCCGTACGGGGTATTACACCGGGGAGCTGTTTTTT. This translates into CASSIGRTGYYTGELFF.

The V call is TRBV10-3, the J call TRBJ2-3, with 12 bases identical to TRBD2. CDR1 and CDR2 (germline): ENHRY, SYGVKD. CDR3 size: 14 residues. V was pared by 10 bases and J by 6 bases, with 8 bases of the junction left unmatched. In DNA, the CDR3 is TGTGCCACCGTACCTAGCGGGGGGGTTGATACGCAGTATTTT. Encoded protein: CATVPSGGVDTQYF.

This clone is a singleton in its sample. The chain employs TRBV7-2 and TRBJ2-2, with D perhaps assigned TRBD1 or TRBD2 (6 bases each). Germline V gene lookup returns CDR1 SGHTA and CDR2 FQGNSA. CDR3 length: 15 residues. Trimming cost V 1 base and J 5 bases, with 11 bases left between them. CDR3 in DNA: TGTGCCAGCAGCTTAGGGGGGGCCATTACCGGGGAGCTGTTTTTT. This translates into CASSLGGAITGELFF.

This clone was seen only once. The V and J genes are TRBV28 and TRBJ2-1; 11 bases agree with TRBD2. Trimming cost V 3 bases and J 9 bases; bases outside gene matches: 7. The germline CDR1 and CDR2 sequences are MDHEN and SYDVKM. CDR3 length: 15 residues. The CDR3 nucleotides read TGTGCCAGCAGTTTTTTACTAGCGGGAGTCGTTGAGCAGTTCTTC. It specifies CASSFLLAGVVEQFF.

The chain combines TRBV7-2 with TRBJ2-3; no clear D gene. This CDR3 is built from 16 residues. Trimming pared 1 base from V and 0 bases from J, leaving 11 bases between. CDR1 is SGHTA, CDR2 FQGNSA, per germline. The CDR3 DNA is TGTGCCAGCAGCTTAGTAGCTGCCCCTAGCACAGATACGCAGTATTTT. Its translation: CASSLVAAPSTDTQYF.

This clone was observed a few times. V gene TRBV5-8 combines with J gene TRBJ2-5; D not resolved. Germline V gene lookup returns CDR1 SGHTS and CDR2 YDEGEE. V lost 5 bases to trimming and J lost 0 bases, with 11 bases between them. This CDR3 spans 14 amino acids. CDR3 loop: CASSIWTNQETQYF. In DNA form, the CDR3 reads TGTGCCAGCAGTATCTGGACCAACCAAGAGACCCAGTACTTC. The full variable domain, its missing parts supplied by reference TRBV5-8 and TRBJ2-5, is EAGVTQSPTHLIKTRGQQATLRCSPISGHTSVYWYQQALGLGLQFLLWYDEGEERNRGNFPPRFSGRQFPNYSSELNVNALELEDSALYLCASSIWTNQETQYFGPGTRLLVL.

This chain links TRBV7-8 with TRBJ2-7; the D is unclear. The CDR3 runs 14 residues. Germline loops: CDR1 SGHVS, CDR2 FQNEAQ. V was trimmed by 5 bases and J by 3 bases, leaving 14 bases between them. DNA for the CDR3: TGTGCCAGCAGCACGAGCCAAACCATCTACGAGCAGTACTTC. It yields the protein CASSTSQTIYEQYF.

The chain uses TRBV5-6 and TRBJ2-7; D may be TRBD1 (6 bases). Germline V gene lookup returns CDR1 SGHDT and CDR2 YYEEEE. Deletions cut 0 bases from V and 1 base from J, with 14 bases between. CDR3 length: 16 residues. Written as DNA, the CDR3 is TGTGCCAGCAGCTTGGTGGGGGCAGGGTTTTCCTACGAGCAGTACTTC. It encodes CASSLVGAGFSYEQYF.

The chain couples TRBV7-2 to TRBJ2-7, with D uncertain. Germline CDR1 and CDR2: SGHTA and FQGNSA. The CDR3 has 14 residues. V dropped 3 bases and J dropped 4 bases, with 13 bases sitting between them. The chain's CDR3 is CASSFGPNSYEQYF. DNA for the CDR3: TGTGCCAGCAGCTTCGGACCCAATAGTTACGAGCAGTACTTC.

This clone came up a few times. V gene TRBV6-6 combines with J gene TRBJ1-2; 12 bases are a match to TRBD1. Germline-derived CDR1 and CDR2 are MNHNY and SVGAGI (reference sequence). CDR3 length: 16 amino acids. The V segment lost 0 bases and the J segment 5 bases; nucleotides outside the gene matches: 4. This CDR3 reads CASSYSGQGAGYGYTF. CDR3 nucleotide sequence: TGTGCCAGCAGTTACTCGGGACAGGGGGCGGGATATGGCTACACCTTC.

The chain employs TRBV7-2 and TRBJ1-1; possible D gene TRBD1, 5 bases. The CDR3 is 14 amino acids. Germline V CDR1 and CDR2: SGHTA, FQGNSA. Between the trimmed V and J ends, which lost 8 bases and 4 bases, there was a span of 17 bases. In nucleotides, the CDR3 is TGTGCCAGCTCCTTCGCCCCCGGGGGCACTGAAGCTTTCTTT. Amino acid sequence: CASSFAPGGTEAFF.

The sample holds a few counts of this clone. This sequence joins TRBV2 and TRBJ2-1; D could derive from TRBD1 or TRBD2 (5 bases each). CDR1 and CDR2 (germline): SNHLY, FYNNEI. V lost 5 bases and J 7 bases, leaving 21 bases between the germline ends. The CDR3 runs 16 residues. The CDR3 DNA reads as TGTGCCAGCAGTAATGCCGGGACCTATACGGGGAATGAGCAGTTCTTC. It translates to CASSNAGTYTGNEQFF.

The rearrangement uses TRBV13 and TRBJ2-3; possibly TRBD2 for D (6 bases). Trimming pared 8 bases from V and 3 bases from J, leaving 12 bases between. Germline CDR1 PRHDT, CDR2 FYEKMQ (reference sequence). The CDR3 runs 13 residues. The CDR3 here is CASGREETDTQYF. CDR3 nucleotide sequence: TGTGCCAGCGGGCGGGAAGAGACAGATACGCAGTATTTT.

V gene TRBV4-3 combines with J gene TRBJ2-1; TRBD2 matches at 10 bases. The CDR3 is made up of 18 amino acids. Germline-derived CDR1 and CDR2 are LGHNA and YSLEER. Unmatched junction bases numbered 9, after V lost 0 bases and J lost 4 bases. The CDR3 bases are TGCGCCAGCAGCCAAGATCCCAGCGGGAGGGCCTCGTACAATGAGCAGTTCTTC. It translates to CASSQDPSGRASYNEQFF.

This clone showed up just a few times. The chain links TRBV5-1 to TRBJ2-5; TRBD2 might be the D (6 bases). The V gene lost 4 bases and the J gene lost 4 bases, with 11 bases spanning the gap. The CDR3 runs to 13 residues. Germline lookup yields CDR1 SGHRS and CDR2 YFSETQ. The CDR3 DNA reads TGCGCCAGCAGCGCCCCCGGGGGAGAGACCCAGTACTTC. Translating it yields CASSAPGGETQYF.

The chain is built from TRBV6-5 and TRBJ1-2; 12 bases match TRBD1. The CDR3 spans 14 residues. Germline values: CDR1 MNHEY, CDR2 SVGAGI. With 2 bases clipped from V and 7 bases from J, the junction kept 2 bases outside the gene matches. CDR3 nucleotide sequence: TGTGCCAGCAGTTACGGGACAGGGGGCCTTGGCTACACCTTC. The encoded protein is CASSYGTGGLGYTF.